These T cell receptor beta chains were read from a single sample in a study of T-cell reconstitution after alpha-beta-depleted transplantation in children. TCRdb ran MiXCR on the PCR reads and lists one entry per CDR3 protein. The sample lists about 440,000 distinct CDR3 sequences, 43% occurring once. Sequenced here: PBMCs, sampled before TCRalphabeta/CD19-depleted stem cell transplant. Source of these receptors: a girl aged 2 to 10 with aplastic anemia, due to receive a stem cell transplant. CDR3s include the opening cysteine and the closing phenylalanine or tryptophan. The order of the fields is V gene, clone size, D gene, J gene, CDR3 DNA, CDR3 protein. D genes are given only for firm matches. Size tells how often a clone was seen (once, few, many) or the class of an expanded clone, and some rows leave it out.

>TRBV5-1|few|TRBD2|TRBJ2-5
TGCGCCAGCAGCTCTTCCGGACTAGCGGTACAAGAGACCCAGTACTTC
CASSSSGLAVQETQYF
>TRBV5-1|.|.|TRBJ1-5
TGCGCCAGCAGACAGGACCTGGATTATCAGCCCCAGCATTTT
CASRQDLDYQPQHF
>TRBV6-2/TRBV6-3|.|TRBD1|TRBJ2-3
TGTGCCAGCAGTTACTCGATCGGACAGGGGTTCTTTACCCGCACAGATACGCAGTATTTT
CASSYSIGQGFFTRTDTQYF
>TRBV3-1|few|TRBD2|TRBJ2-3
TGTGCCAGCTCCGACACCGGACTAGCGGGAGCGAGCGGGGTAGGGGATACGCAGTATTTT
CASSDTGLAGASGVGDTQYF
>TRBV7-8|once|.|TRBJ2-5
TGTGCCAGCAGCTTACGGGCAGGGTTGGAGACCCAGTACTTC
CASSLRAGLETQYF
>TRBV11-2|.|.|TRBJ1-1
TGTGCCAGCAGCCCTCAAGGTCTCGCAGACACTGAAGCTTTCTTT
CASSPQGLADTEAFF
>TRBV29-1|many|.|TRBJ1-1
TGCAGCGTTGACCCCAGGGCGTGGGACACTGAAGCTTTCTTT
CSVDPRAWDTEAFF
>TRBV7-2|many|TRBD2|TRBJ2-3
TGTGCCAGCAGCCCACTAGCGGGAGCGGGTGATACGCAGTATTTT
CASSPLAGAGDTQYF
>TRBV5-5|few|.|TRBJ1-3
TGTGCCAGCAGCTTCATCTTGGAACTTCGAAACACCATATATTTT
CASSFILELRNTIYF
>TRBV6-1|many|.|TRBJ1-3
TGTGCCACCCAGGTGGTCTCTGGAAACACCATATATTTT
CATQVVSGNTIYF
>TRBV7-9|few|TRBD2|TRBJ2-1
TGTGCCAGCAGCGTACCGGGACTAGCGGACAAGGAGCAGTTCTTC
CASSVPGLADKEQFF
>TRBV5-1|few|.|TRBJ2-7
TGCGCCAGCAGCTTTGGGGCCGACGCCTACGAGCAGTACTTC
CASSFGADAYEQYF
>TRBV15|.|TRBD1|TRBJ1-2
TGTGCCACCAGCAGAGTCAGGGGGCAAACGAACTATGACTACACCTTC
CATSRVRGQTNYDYTF
>TRBV12-3/TRBV12-4|.|.|TRBJ1-6
TGTGCCAGCAGTAACCGACAGGCCTATAATTCACCCCTCCACTTT
CASSNRQAYNSPLHF
>TRBV21-1|.|.|TRBJ2-6
TGTGCCAGCAGCCTTCTGGACTCTGGGGCCAACGTCCTGACTTTC
CASSLLDSGANVLTF
>TRBV24-1|many|.|TRBJ1-2
TGTGCCACCAGTGATTTTGGGTTTTCCTATGGCTACACCTTC
CATSDFGFSYGYTF
>TRBV20-1|many|.|TRBJ1-5
TGCAGTGCTATTAAACAGGGTGGCAATCAGCCCCAGCATTTT
CSAIKQGGNQPQHF
>TRBV9|.|.|TRBJ1-5
TGTGCCAGCAGCGTGGGGGACGGTAATCAGCCCCAGCATTTT
CASSVGDGNQPQHF
>TRBV7-8|.|TRBD1|TRBJ2-7
TGTGCCAGCAGCCCCCGGGACAGGGGAATCTACGAGCAGTACTTC
CASSPRDRGIYEQYF
>TRBV7-6|.|.|TRBJ2-5
TGTGCCAGCAGCTCGAATGGGAGGACTGTCACGCAGACCCAGTACTTC
CASSSNGRTVTQTQYF
>TRBV5-1|.|TRBD2|TRBJ2-7
TGCGCCAGCAGCTTGGATTCTAGCGGGATTTACCAGCAGTACTTC
CASSLDSSGIYQQYF
>TRBV20-1|.|TRBD2|TRBJ2-7
TGCAGTGCTAGCCCTAGCGGGAGGGCCCTGGGCGAGCAGTACTTC
CSASPSGRALGEQYF
>TRBV28|many|.|TRBJ2-5
TGTGCCAGCAGTCGGGCAAGCCGCCCCGAGACCCAGTACTTC
CASSRASRPETQYF
>TRBV27|many|TRBD1|TRBJ2-7
TGTGCCAGCAGTCTTACCCAGGGGGCGAGCTCCTACGAGCAGTACTTC
CASSLTQGASSYEQYF
>TRBV20-1|.|TRBD2|TRBJ2-7
TGCAGTCCTATGACGGGAGTAGCGGGGGACTACGAGCAGTACTTC
CSPMTGVAGDYEQYF
>TRBV20-1|.|.|TRBJ2-3
TGCAGTGCACCAAAGTCAGATACGCAGTATTTT
CSAPKSDTQYF
>TRBV29-1|.|.|TRBJ1-3
TGCAGCGTGACGAAAGTTCAGGGAAACACCATATATTTT
CSVTKVQGNTIYF
>TRBV3-1|.|.|TRBJ2-1
TGTGCCAGCAGCCAGCCAGGGGGGCGGGAGAGGGGGGATGAGCAGTTCTTC
CASSQPGGRERGDEQFF
>TRBV10-3|many|.|TRBJ2-7
TGTGCCATCAGTCCAGGGACTTCCTACGAGCAGTACTTC
CAISPGTSYEQYF
>TRBV20-1|.|.|TRBJ2-1
TGCAGTGCTGCTAGATACAATGAGCAGTTCTTC
CSAARYNEQFF
>TRBV11-1|once|.|TRBJ2-1
TGTGCCAGCAGCTCCCTTTCCTACCGACAGTTAATCTCCTACAATGAGCAGTTCTTC
CASSSLSYRQLISYNEQFF